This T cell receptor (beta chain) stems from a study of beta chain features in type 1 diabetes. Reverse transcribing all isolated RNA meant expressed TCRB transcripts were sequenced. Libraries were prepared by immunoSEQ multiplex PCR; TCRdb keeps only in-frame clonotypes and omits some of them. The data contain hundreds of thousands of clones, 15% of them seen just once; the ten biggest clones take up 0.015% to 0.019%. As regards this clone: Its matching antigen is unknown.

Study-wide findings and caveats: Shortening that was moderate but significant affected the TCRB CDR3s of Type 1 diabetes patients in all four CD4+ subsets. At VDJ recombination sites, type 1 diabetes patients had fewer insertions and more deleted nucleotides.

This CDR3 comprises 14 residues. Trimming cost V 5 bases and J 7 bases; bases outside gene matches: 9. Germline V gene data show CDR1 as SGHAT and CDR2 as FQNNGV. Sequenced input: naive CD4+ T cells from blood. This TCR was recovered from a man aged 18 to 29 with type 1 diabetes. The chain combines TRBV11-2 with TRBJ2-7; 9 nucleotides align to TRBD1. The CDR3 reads CASSDRTGAGEQYF. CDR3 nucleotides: TGTGCCAGCAGCGACCGGACAGGGGCGGGGGAGCAGTACTTC.